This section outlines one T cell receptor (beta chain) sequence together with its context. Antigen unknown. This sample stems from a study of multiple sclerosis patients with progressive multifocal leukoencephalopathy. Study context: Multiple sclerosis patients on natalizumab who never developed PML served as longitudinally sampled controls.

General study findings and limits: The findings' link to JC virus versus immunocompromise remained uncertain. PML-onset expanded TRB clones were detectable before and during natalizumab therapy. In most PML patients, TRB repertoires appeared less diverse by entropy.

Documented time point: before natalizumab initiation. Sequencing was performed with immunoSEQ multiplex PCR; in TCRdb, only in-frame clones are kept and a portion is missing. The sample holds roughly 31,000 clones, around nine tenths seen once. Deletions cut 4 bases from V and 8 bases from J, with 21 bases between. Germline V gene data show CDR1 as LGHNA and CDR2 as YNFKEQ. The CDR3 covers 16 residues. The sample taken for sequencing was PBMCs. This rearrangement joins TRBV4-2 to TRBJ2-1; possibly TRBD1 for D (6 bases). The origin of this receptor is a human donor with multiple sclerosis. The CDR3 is CASSPLPGVGVDEQFF. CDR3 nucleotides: TGTGCCAGCAGCCCCCTTCCAGGGGTAGGTGTCGATGAGCAGTTCTTC.